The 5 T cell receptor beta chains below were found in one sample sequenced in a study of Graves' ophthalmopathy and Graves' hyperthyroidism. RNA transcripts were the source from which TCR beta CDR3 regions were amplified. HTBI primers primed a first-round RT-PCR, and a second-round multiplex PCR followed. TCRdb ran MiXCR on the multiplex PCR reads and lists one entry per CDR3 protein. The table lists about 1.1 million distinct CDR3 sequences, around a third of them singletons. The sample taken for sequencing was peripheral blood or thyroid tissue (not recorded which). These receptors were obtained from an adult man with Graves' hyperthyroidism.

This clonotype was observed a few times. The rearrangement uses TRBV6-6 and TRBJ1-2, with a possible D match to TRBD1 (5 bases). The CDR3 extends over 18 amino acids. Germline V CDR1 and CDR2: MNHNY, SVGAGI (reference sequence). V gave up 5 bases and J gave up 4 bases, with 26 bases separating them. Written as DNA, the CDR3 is TGTGCCAGCAGTACTTACCTGGTCACAGGAGTCAGATTCTATGGCTACACCTTC. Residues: CASSTYLVTGVRFYGYTF.

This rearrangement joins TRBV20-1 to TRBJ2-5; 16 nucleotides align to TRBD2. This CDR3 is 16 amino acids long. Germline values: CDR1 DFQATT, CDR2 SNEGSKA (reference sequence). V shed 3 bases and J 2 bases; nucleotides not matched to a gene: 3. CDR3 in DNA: TGCAGTGCTAGTCTGGGACTAGCGGGGGGGCAAGAGACCCAGTACTTC. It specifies CSASLGLAGGQETQYF.

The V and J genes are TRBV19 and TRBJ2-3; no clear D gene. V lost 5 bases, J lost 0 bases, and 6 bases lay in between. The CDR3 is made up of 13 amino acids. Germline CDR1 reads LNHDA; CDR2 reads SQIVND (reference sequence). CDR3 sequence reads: CASSYPSTDTQYF. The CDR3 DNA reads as TGTGCCAGTAGTTACCCTAGCACAGATACGCAGTATTTT.

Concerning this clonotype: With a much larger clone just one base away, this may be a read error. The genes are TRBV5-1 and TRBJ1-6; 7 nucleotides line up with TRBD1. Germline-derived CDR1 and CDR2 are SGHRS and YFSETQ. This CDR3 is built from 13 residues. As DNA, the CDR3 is TGCGCCAGCGGCTTGCCAGGGGGATCACCCCTCCACTTT. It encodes CASGLPGGSPLHF.

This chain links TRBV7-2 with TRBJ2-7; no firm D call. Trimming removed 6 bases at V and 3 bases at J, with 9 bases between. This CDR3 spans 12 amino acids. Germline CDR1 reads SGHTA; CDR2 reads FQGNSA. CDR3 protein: CASSLKHYEQYF. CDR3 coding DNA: TGTGCCAGCAGTTTAAAGCACTACGAGCAGTACTTC.